Listed below are T cell receptor beta chains from one sample, sequenced in a study of blood T cell repertoires in COVID-19. Profiling relied on immunoSEQ multiplex PCR, and the TCRdb table lists in-frame clones only, not all of them. The table includes roughly 250,000 clones, more than 65% detected once. Specimen: peripheral blood. Source of these receptors: a person between 65 and 79 years old with COVID-19, enrolled during active disease. CDR3s include the opening cysteine and the closing phenylalanine or tryptophan. The D gene is left open where the match is weak. Rows may omit the clone size; those that give it use once, few, many or a size class.

j_call clone_size d_call v_call cdr3_nt cdr3_aa
TRBJ1-3 - - TRBV18 TGTGCCAGCTCACCAGGGAGGGGAAACACCATATATTTT CASSPGRGNTIYF
TRBJ2-2 - - TRBV28 TGTGCCAGCGAAAAACGCGCAGGGAACACCGGGGAGCTGTTTTTT CASEKRAGNTGELFF
TRBJ1-2 - - TRBV10-3 TGTGCCATCAGTGAAGGAGGGGGGGACTATGGCTACACCTTC CAISEGGGDYGYTF
TRBJ1-5 - - TRBV10-1 TGCGCCAGCAGTGACAGTCACAGCGGGGGGGAGCCCCAGCATTTT CASSDSHSGGEPQHF
TRBJ1-4 - - TRBV11-3 TGTGCCAGCAGCTTAGAAGGAGCCCCCGGGAAACTGTTTTTT CASSLEGAPGKLFF
TRBJ2-3 - - TRBV7-3 TGTGCAGCCATTTTAGGGAGAAGGGATACGCAGTATTTT CAAILGRRDTQYF
TRBJ2-1 - TRBD1 TRBV2 TGTGCCAGCAGTGAGTGGGACAGGGGGATTAATGGCAATGAGCAGTTCTTC CASSEWDRGINGNEQFF
TRBJ2-5 - TRBD2 TRBV6-5 TGTGCCAGCAGTTACTCAGAGCGGGGGGGCCTGGAGACCCAGTACTTC CASSYSERGGLETQYF
TRBJ2-7 - TRBD1 TRBV3-1/TRBV3-2 TGTGCCAGCAGCCATGCCCCCCGACAGGGAATTGGCTACGAGCAGTACTTC CASSHAPRQGIGYEQYF
TRBJ2-7 - TRBD1 TRBV19 TGTGCCAGTAGTGACCCCGGGACAGGGAGGAACGAGCAGTACTTC CASSDPGTGRNEQYF
TRBJ2-3 - - TRBV7-9 TGTTCTAGCACAGATACGCAGTATTTT CSSTDTQYF
TRBJ1-1 - - TRBV7-7 TGTGCCAGCAGCTTCACCAGTAACACTGAAGCTTTCTTT CASSFTSNTEAFF
TRBJ1-2 - TRBD1 TRBV5-4 TGTGCCAGCAGCAGGGGACAGAGTAACTATGGCTACACCTTC CASSRGQSNYGYTF
TRBJ1-1 - TRBD1 TRBV14 TGTGCCAGCAGCCCGACCCTTGGACAGGGTCAAGCTTTCTTT CASSPTLGQGQAFF
TRBJ1-1 - - TRBV14 TGTGCCAGCAACCCCCTGGGAGGGAACACTGAAGCTTTCTTT CASNPLGGNTEAFF
TRBJ2-1 - TRBD2 TRBV7-9 TGTGCCAGCAGCTTAGCTCCCGGGACTAGCTTCTACAATGAGCAGTTCTTC CASSLAPGTSFYNEQFF
TRBJ1-4 - - TRBV19 TGTGCCAGTAGTATTAGGGGCTTTGCAACTAATGAAAAACTGTTTTTT CASSIRGFATNEKLFF
TRBJ2-7 few - TRBV13 TGTGCCAGCAGCTCGGCGGGGTCCTCCGAGCAGTACTTC CASSSAGSSEQYF
TRBJ2-3 - TRBD2 TRBV7-2 TGTGCCAGCAGCCGCGGACTAGCGGGAGACCCAGATACGCAGTATTTT CASSRGLAGDPDTQYF
TRBJ1-3 - - TRBV7-9 TGTGCCAGCAGTAACCCACCGGCGGGGGGGGTGTCTGGAAACACCATATATTTT CASSNPPAGGVSGNTIYF
TRBJ1-5 - - TRBV3-1/TRBV3-2 TGTGCCAGCAGCCAAGATCACCAGGGCAGAAGCAATCAGCCCCAGCATTTT CASSQDHQGRSNQPQHF
TRBJ1-6 - TRBD1 TRBV19 TGTGCCAGCGGGACAGGGATAAATTCACCCCTCCACTTT CASGTGINSPLHF
TRBJ2-6 once - TRBV21-1 TGTGCCAGCCCTCGAAGCCCCTACAACGTCCTGACTTTC CASPRSPYNVLTF
TRBJ2-7 few TRBD2 TRBV28 TGTGCCAGCAGGAGGACTAGCGGGAACTACGAGCAGTACTTC CASRRTSGNYEQYF
TRBJ1-4 - TRBD1 TRBV9 TGTGCCAGCAGCGCCAACAGGGGACCTAATGAAAAACTGTTTTTT CASSANRGPNEKLFF
TRBJ2-7 - TRBD2 TRBV27 TGTGCCAGCAGAATATTAGCGGGAGACACCTACGAGCAGTACTTC CASRILAGDTYEQYF
TRBJ2-7 - - TRBV5-6 TGTGCCAGCAGCTTGCTCCCCTACGAGCAGTACTTC CASSLLPYEQYF
TRBJ2-7 - TRBD2 TRBV5-1 TGCGCCAGCAGCTTTGGCGGGAGGGCCGGCGAGCAGTACTTC CASSFGGRAGEQYF
TRBJ2-7 - - TRBV27 TGTGCCAGCAGTAGACCCGGAGCCAGCTCCTACGAGCAGTACTTC CASSRPGASSYEQYF
TRBJ1-1 - - TRBV14 TGTGCCATCAATATCCCCAGGGGACCTTCTACGAACACTGAAGCTTTCTTT CAINIPRGPSTNTEAFF
TRBJ2-5 - - TRBV11-2 TGTGCCAGCAGCTTACGGGTGCGTGGGGAGACCCAGTACTTC CASSLRVRGETQYF
TRBJ2-4 once TRBD2 TRBV10-3 TGTGCCATCAGTGAGGACCTAGCGGGAGGGGTCAAAAACATTCAGTACTTC CAISEDLAGGVKNIQYF
TRBJ2-7 - TRBD2 TRBV27 TGTGCCAGCAGCGGACTAGCGGGGAGTAATTACGAGCAGTACTTC CASSGLAGSNYEQYF
TRBJ1-1 - - TRBV5-1 TGCGCCAGCAGCTCCGCGGGGGGGAACACTGAAGCTTTCTTT CASSSAGGNTEAFF
TRBJ2-5 few TRBD2 TRBV5-1 TGCGCCAGCAGCTTACAGGGACTAGCGGTCCAAGAGACCCAGTACTTC CASSLQGLAVQETQYF
TRBJ1-2 - - TRBV19 TGTGCCAGTATACGCCTCGACAGTAGGGGAAACTATGGCTACACCTTC CASIRLDSRGNYGYTF
TRBJ1-6 - TRBD1 TRBV7-2 TGTGCCAGCAGCCCTGCGGGGGGGGGACAGTCACCCCTCCACTTT CASSPAGGGQSPLHF
TRBJ2-4 once TRBD1 TRBV28 TGTGCCAGCACCGCTATGGGACAGCTAGTAAACATTCAGTACTTC CASTAMGQLVNIQYF
TRBJ2-1 - TRBD2 TRBV11-3 TGTGCCAGCAGCTTAAACAGCGGGAGGGCCTCCTACAATGAGCAGTTCTTC CASSLNSGRASYNEQFF
TRBJ1-2 - - TRBV2 TGTGCCAGCAGTGACGTGGAGAAGACCCACTCCATGGGCTACACCTTC CASSDVEKTHSMGYTF
TRBJ1-6 - - TRBV5-6 TGTGCCAGCAGCTTGGTAGCGGGCGGTTCACCCCTCCACTTT CASSLVAGGSPLHF
TRBJ1-2 - TRBD1 TRBV2 TGTGCCAGCAGTGAAGGCAGGGGGTTCCAATTTGGCTACACCTTC CASSEGRGFQFGYTF
TRBJ1-2 - TRBD1 TRBV23-1 TGCGCCAGCAGTTGCGACCGGGACAGACGAGGGACTAGACAACTAAATAACTATGGCTACACCTTC CASSCDRDRRGTRQLNNYGYTF
TRBJ1-4 few TRBD1 TRBV19 TGTGCCAGTAAATCCGGGACAGCAACTAATGAAAAACTGTTTTTT CASKSGTATNEKLFF
TRBJ2-3 - TRBD2 TRBV2 TGTGCCAGCAGAGTTACTAGGACTAGCGGGTCTCAGTATTTT CASRVTRTSGSQYF
TRBJ1-1 - - TRBV19 TGTGCCAGTAGTACAGGAGCCCGGGGGACTGAAGCTTTCTTT CASSTGARGTEAFF
TRBJ2-5 once - TRBV2 TGTGCCAGCACCGATTTGAGAGAAGAGACCCAGTACTTC CASTDLREETQYF
TRBJ2-1 - TRBD1 TRBV28 TGTGCCAGCAGCCTACATATCGGACAGGGCTATGAGCAGTTCTTC CASSLHIGQGYEQFF